This T cell receptor (beta chain) appears in the sequencing data of a study of shared clonotypes between healthy human individuals. Study-wide results and caveats: In a handful of donors, about 5% of naive CD4 clonotypes appeared in common. Collection of samples was limited to blood; tissue repertoires likely differ. Sorted-subset sequencing was shown by rarefaction to be incomplete despite large depth.

CDR3 length: 14 amino acids. V gave up 8 bases and J gave up 1 base; unmatched junction bases: 5. Germline CDR1 is SNHLY and CDR2 is FYNNEI. As for this clone: The antigen is unknown.

This table comes from immunoSEQ multiplex PCR, and its TCRdb copy is limited to in-frame clones, with some not included. Altogether 2 million to 2.5 million clones are present, around 92% being singletons, with the ten largest covering approximately 0.4%. The genes are TRBV2 and TRBJ2-7, with 10 bases fitting TRBD2. What was sequenced was naive CD4+ T cells from PBMCs. Subset noted: CD45RA+ positively selected. The clonotype comes from a man between 18 and 29 years old in good health. Some clones in this sample may be carry-over from other donors' samples. The CDR3 protein is CASRGTSDSYEQYF. The CDR3 region has the DNA TGTGCCAGCCGCGGGACTAGCGATTCCTACGAGCAGTACTTC.